This T cell receptor (beta chain) was sequenced in a study of cytomegalovirus exposure and HLA in healthy donors. The CDR3 extends over 14 amino acids. The germline V gene encodes CDR1 LNHDA and CDR2 SQIVND (reference sequence). The V gene lost 5 bases and the J gene lost 7 bases, with 14 bases spanning the gap. Concerning this clone itself: Its antigen remains unknown.

The study, taken as a whole, reports: Productive rates of about 90% or about 30% were seen for most TCR beta V segments in an earlier analysis. Despite most TCR sequences being rare, some public TCRs occurred in many donors. A few chains linked to CMV were shown in vitro to be specific for CMV antigens. The likely explanation for a cluster of highly shared sequence variants was sequencing artifact.

Vbeta (60) and Jbeta (13) primers were used in the PCR. Assay: immunoSEQ multiplex PCR; the TCRdb copy retains only in-frame clones and omits some. The sample lists tens of thousands of clones; roughly 60% were seen once. The receptor's source is a man aged 30 to 39 in good health and CMV-seropositive. V gene TRBV19 combines with J gene TRBJ1-4, with D possibly being TRBD1 (5 bases). The specimen was PBMCs. CDR3 in DNA: TGTGCCAGTAGTTCAGGACAACGAGGTGAAAAACTGTTTTTT. It translates to CASSSGQRGEKLFF.